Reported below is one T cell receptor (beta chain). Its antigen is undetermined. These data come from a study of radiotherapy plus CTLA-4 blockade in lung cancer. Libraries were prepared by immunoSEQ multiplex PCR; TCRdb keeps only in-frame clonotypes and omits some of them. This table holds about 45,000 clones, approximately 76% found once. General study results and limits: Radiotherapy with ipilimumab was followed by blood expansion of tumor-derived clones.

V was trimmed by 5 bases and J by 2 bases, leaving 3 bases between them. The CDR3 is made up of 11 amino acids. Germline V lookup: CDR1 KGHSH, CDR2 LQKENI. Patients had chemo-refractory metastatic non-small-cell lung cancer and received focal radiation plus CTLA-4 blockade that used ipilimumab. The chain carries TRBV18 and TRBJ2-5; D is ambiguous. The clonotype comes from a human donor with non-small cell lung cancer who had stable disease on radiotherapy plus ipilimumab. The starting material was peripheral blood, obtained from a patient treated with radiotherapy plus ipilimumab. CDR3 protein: CASSTQETQYF. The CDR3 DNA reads TGTGCCAGCTCAACTCAAGAGACCCAGTACTTC.